The clone carrying this T cell receptor (beta chain) was seen just once. The J segment lost 0 bases and the V segment lost 3 bases, leaving 6 bases of the junction unmatched. CDR3 length: 16 amino acids. Germline CDR1 and CDR2: LGHNT and FRNRAP. A multiplex PCR was run with 60 Vbeta primers and 13 Jbeta primers. Clones were read by immunoSEQ multiplex PCR, and TCRdb kept only the in-frame ones, dropping some. Found here are some 200,000 clones, around 81% of them singletons; the top ten hold approximately 2.2%. This record belongs to a study of cytomegalovirus exposure and HLA in healthy donors. The chain has TRBV12-5 and TRBJ1-1; 8 nucleotides line up with TRBD1. This clonotype was obtained from a woman aged 25 to 39 in good health and CMV-seropositive. The sequenced material came from PBMCs. CDR3 amino acids: CASGFSTGAVNTEAFF. Here the CDR3 DNA reads TGTGCTAGTGGTTTCTCGACAGGGGCAGTGAACACTGAAGCTTTCTTT. Complete variable domain (other parts from reference TRBV12-5 and TRBJ1-1): DARVTQTPRHKVTEMGQEVTMRCQPILGHNTVFWYRQTMMQGLELLAYFRNRAPLDDSGMPKDRFSAEMPDATLATLKIQPSEPRDSAVYFCASGFSTGAVNTEAFFGQGTRLTVV.